This T cell receptor beta chain emerged from a study of identical twins. Germline-derived CDR1 and CDR2 are MGHDK and SYGVNS. V was cut by 4 bases and J by 3 bases, with 9 bases left in between. CDR3 length: 13 amino acids. TCRdb reprocessed the 5' RACE reads with MiXCR, giving one entry per CDR3 protein. The data contain some 440,000 distinct CDR3 sequences, 20% to 25% of them singletons. This clonotype was seen a few times. The same sample was also studied in work on T cells expressing NK-cell markers.

Sequenced: CD4+ T cells sorted from blood. The source is a young woman in good health. The gene calls are TRBV25-1 and TRBJ1-1; D is possibly TRBD1 (5 bases). CDR3 in DNA: TGTGCCAGCAGTGCGCCAGGGTACACTGAAGCTTTCTTT. Protein product: CASSAPGYTEAFF. Complete variable domain (other parts from reference TRBV25-1 and TRBJ1-1): EADIYQTPRYLVIGTGKKITLECSQTMGHDKMYWYQQDPGMELHLIHYSYGVNSTEKGDLSSESTVSRIRTEHFPLTLESARPSHTSQYLCASSAPGYTEAFFGQGTRLTVV.